The sequence of this T cell receptor beta chain was determined in a study of CD4 T cells in relation to SARS-CoV-2 and coronaviruses. Study at large: PBMCs were cultured with antigen for about eleven days before TCR beta sequencing. Crossreactive spike epitopes shared across donors were mapped to their HLA restriction. The study, taken as a whole, reports: In roughly two thirds of donors, memory CD4+ clonotypes crossrecognized SARS-CoV-2 and at least one common cold coronavirus spike.

Unexposed donor CD4+ T cells date from about 2011-2018, before the COVID-19 pandemic. Isolation of CD4+ T cells took place after less than twelve days in culture. Unexposed-donor CD4+ T cells were probed with SARS-CoV-2 S/N and four cold-coronavirus spikes, cells permitting. V was pared by 3 bases and J by 0 bases, with 9 bases between. The CDR3 has 15 amino acids. Per the germline V gene, CDR1 is MNHEY and CDR2 is SVGEGT. Produced via immunoSEQ multiplex PCR; TCRdb's table is partial and in-frame only. This table holds 29,000 or so clones, approximately 78% found once. Points on this clone: The antigen remains undetermined.

The sequence was collected from a human donor in good health. The V call is TRBV6-2 or TRBV6-3, the J call TRBJ2-4; unclear D gene. Sequenced sample: CD4+ T cells from PBMCs, cultured in vitro. The CDR3 region has the DNA TGTGCCAGCAGTTATCTGGCGGTAGCCAAAAACATTCAGTACTTC. The encoded protein is CASSYLAVAKNIQYF.